What follows are 24 T cell receptor beta chains derived from one specimen sequenced in a study of Graves' ophthalmopathy and Graves' hyperthyroidism. RNA transcripts yielded amplified TCR beta CDR3 regions. In the first round, RT-PCR was carried out with HTBI primers, and a multiplex PCR formed the second round. TCRdb passed the multiplex PCR reads through MiXCR, listing each CDR3 protein once. The sample has approximately 160,000 distinct CDR3 sequences, around two fifths seen once. What was sequenced was peripheral blood. These receptors all come from a man younger than 45 with Graves' ophthalmopathy.

There are many counts of this clonotype. This chain links TRBV6-5 with TRBJ2-7; the match to TRBD2 covers 7 bases. V trimming: 6 bases; J trimming: 6 bases; junction bases outside the gene matches: 8. The germline V gene has CDR1 MNHEY and CDR2 SVGAGI. This CDR3 region has 13 residues. Here the CDR3 DNA reads TGTGCCAGCAGGCCTACTAGCGAGGGCGAGCAGTACTTC. It translates to CASRPTSEGEQYF.

The J gene is TRBJ1-1, the V gene TRBV12-3 or TRBV12-4, with D tentatively TRBD1 (6 bases). The CDR3 runs to 14 residues. Trimming cost V 6 bases and J 2 bases, with 13 bases left between them. CDR3 nucleotides: TGTGCCAGCAGCCCTTACAGGGACAACACTGAAGCTTTCTTT. It specifies CASSPYRDNTEAFF.

This clonotype was seen at least ten times. The gene calls are TRBV28 and TRBJ1-5; maybe TRBD1 (5 bases). Per germline, CDR1 MDHEN and CDR2 SYDVKM. The CDR3 sequence is 16 residues long. V was trimmed by 6 bases and J by 1 base, leaving 16 bases between them. CDR3 in amino acids: CASSRGLRGSNQPQHF. CDR3 nucleotide sequence: TGTGCCAGCAGCCGAGGGCTCCGGGGCAGCAATCAGCCCCAGCATTTT.

This clonotype was seen a few times. The chain is built from TRBV2 and TRBJ2-7, with 12 positions matching TRBD2. Germline-derived CDR1 and CDR2 are SNHLY and FYNNEI. With V trimmed by 8 bases and J by 2 bases, 4 bases remained unmatched. CDR3 length: 14 residues. The CDR3 protein is CASSPSGRAYEQYF. Here the CDR3 DNA reads TGTGCCAGCTCTCCTAGCGGGAGGGCCTACGAGCAGTACTTC.

The V call is TRBV11-2, the J call TRBJ1-2, with D possibly being TRBD1 (6 bases). The CDR3 contains 13 residues. Trimming removed 5 bases from V and 4 bases from J, with 11 bases in between. Germline CDR1 SGHAT, CDR2 FQNNGV. The CDR3 loop is CASSLLDSYGYTF. CDR3 in DNA: TGTGCCAGCAGCCTACTGGACAGCTATGGCTACACCTTC.

The V call is TRBV20-1, the J call TRBJ1-1; D gene ambiguous. This CDR3 has 12 amino acids. V lost 0 bases, J lost 1 base, and 3 bases lay in between. Germline V gives CDR1 DFQATT, CDR2 SNEGSKA (reference sequence). The CDR3 DNA follows: TGCAGTGCTAGAGATCCGAACACTGAAGCTTTCTTT. Its translation is CSARDPNTEAFF.

Many counts were recorded for this clonotype. The chain carries TRBV7-9 and TRBJ1-1; D is uncertain. Between the trimmed V and J ends, which lost 5 bases and 5 bases, there was a span of 15 bases. The germline V gene encodes CDR1 SEHNR and CDR2 FQNEAQ (reference sequence). There are 14 residues in the CDR3. The CDR3 region has the DNA TGTGCCAGCAGCCCCCAAAAATCGGTGACTGAAGCTTTCTTT. Translated: CASSPQKSVTEAFF.

The chain is built from TRBV10-3 and TRBJ2-5; D is unclear. The CDR3 is made up of 13 amino acids. CDR1 and CDR2 from the germline V gene are ENHRY and SYGVKD. Trimming cost V 8 bases and J 4 bases, with 14 bases left between them. The CDR3: CAIALSSVETQYF. CDR3 in DNA: TGTGCCATCGCCCTAAGCTCGGTAGAGACCCAGTACTTC.

The CDR3 region has the DNA TGTGCCAGCAGTAGGCAGATGAACACTGAAGCTTTCTTT. This translates into CASSRQMNTEAFF. The rearrangement links TRBV6-4 to TRBJ1-1; D ambiguous. V was pared by 5 bases and J by 0 bases, with 7 bases between. The CDR3 covers 13 residues. CDR1 is MRHNA and CDR2 is SNTAGT in the germline V gene.

This clonotype was recorded only once. The chain joins TRBV19 to TRBJ1-5; 8 nucleotides align to TRBD1. The ends lost 3 bases at V and 5 bases at J; junction bases unmatched: 6. The length of the CDR3 is 15 residues. Germline assignment: CDR1 LNHDA and CDR2 SQIVND (reference sequence). In nucleotides, the CDR3 is TGTGCCAGTAGTATTTGGACAGGGCCCGATCAGCCCCAGCATTTT. Its protein product is CASSIWTGPDQPQHF. The variable domain in full, with the rest retrieved from reference TRBV19 and TRBJ1-5, is DGGITQSPKYLFRKEGQNVTLSCEQNLNHDAMYWYRQDPGQGLRLIYYSQIVNDFQKGDIAEGYSVSREKKESFPLTVTSAQKNPTAFYLCASSIWTGPDQPQHFGDGTRLSIL.

The V and J genes are TRBV6-2 or TRBV6-3 and TRBJ2-2, with D possibly TRBD2 on 6 matching bases. V lost 5 bases to trimming and J lost 0 bases, with 10 bases between them. Germline values: CDR1 MNHEY, CDR2 SVGEGT. The CDR3 runs to 15 residues. The CDR3 DNA sequence: TGTGCCAGCAGTATGACGGGAGCGAACACCGGGGAGCTGTTTTTT. This translates into CASSMTGANTGELFF.

In its sample, this clonotype was seen many times. The rearrangement links TRBV3-1 to TRBJ2-7; D possibly corresponds to TRBD2 (6 bases). There are 14 residues in the CDR3. V lost 2 bases, J lost 5 bases, and 13 bases lay in between. Germline CDR1 LGHDT, CDR2 YNNKEL (reference sequence). The CDR3 coding sequence is TGTGCCAGCAGCCAATCGACTAGTCGGAACGAGCAGTACTTC. It specifies CASSQSTSRNEQYF.

This clonotype has ten or more counts. The chain carries TRBV4-3 and TRBJ2-2; 7 bases line up with TRBD1. Germline CDR1 is LGHNA and CDR2 is YSLEER. The CDR3 has 15 residues. The ends lost 4 bases at V and 4 bases at J; junction bases unmatched: 6. This CDR3 reads CASSPRQGFTGELFF. Here the CDR3 DNA reads TGCGCCAGCAGCCCGAGACAGGGATTCACCGGGGAGCTGTTTTTT.

The table lists this clonotype with a count of one. V gene TRBV28 combines with J gene TRBJ1-1; 9 nucleotides agree with TRBD1. V was pared by 5 bases and J by 10 bases, with 11 bases of the junction left unmatched. Germline values: CDR1 MDHEN, CDR2 SYDVKM. This CDR3 is 14 amino acids long. The DNA for the CDR3 is TGTGCCAGCAGTCGGGACAGGGCCCCTAGTGCAGCTTTCTTT. Protein product: CASSRDRAPSAAFF.

This clonotype was picked up many times. V gene TRBV20-1 combines with J gene TRBJ1-6; D remains unclear. The CDR3 extends over 13 amino acids. V lost 7 bases to trimming and J lost 1 base, with 8 bases between them. Looked up from germline, CDR1 is DFQATT and CDR2 is SNEGSKA (reference sequence). The DNA of the CDR3 is TGCAGTGGGTTGGGGTCCTATAATTCACCCCTCCACTTT. This encodes CSGLGSYNSPLHF.

This clonotype was seen a handful of times. The gene calls are TRBV6-1 and TRBJ1-5; D is uncertain. Germline V gene lookup returns CDR1 MNHNS and CDR2 SASEGT. CDR3 length equals 15 residues. V dropped 2 bases and J dropped 6 bases, with 14 bases sitting between them. The CDR3 reads CASSEFGHWPQPQHF. CDR3 bases: TGTGCCAGCAGTGAATTCGGGCATTGGCCTCAGCCCCAGCATTTT.

The sample holds a few counts of this clonotype. This chain links TRBV6-2 or TRBV6-3 with TRBJ2-5, with D possibly TRBD2 on 5 matching bases. Deletions cut 2 bases from V and 1 base from J, with 11 bases between. This CDR3 comprises 15 residues. CDR1 and CDR2 (germline): MNHEY, SVGEGT. CDR3 amino acids: CASSYAGVLQETQYF. DNA for the CDR3: TGTGCCAGCAGTTACGCCGGGGTGCTCCAAGAGACCCAGTACTTC.

The chain links TRBV6-2 or TRBV6-3 to TRBJ2-7; no reliable D call. Germline assignment: CDR1 MNHEY and CDR2 SVGEGT. Trimming stripped 2 bases from V and 5 bases from J, with 16 bases between. This CDR3 spans 15 amino acids. The CDR3 DNA sequence: TGTGCCAGCAGTTACGACCGGAAACCCGACGACGAGCAGTACTTC. Its translation is CASSYDRKPDDEQYF.

The V gene is TRBV6-2 or TRBV6-3, the J gene TRBJ1-1; D is ambiguous. V gave up 4 bases and J gave up 5 bases, with 11 bases separating them. The germline gives CDR1 MNHEY, CDR2 SVGEGT. CDR3 size: 13 residues. The CDR3 DNA follows: TGTGCCAGCAGTTTCGGGGTGAGAACTGAAGCTTTCTTT. Translated, it gives CASSFGVRTEAFF.

In its sample, this clonotype was seen many times. This chain uses TRBV20-1 with TRBJ1-6; D gene ambiguous. With 0 bases removed from V and 2 bases from J, the gap between germline ends came to 14 bases. The CDR3 is 17 amino acids. The germline V gene encodes CDR1 DFQATT and CDR2 SNEGSKA (reference sequence). The CDR3 loop is CSAREKFESPYNSPLHF. CDR3 sequence (DNA): TGCAGTGCTAGAGAAAAGTTTGAGTCCCCCTATAATTCACCCCTCCACTTT.

The CDR3 coding sequence is TGTGCCACTAGACAGGGGACGTACCAAGAGACCCAGTACTTC. The encoded protein is CATRQGTYQETQYF. The genes are TRBV2 and TRBJ2-5; 8 positions agree with TRBD1. V trimming: 10 bases; J trimming: 0 bases; junction bases outside the gene matches: 7. Germline V gene sequence: CDR1 SNHLY, CDR2 FYNNEI. CDR3 size: 14 residues.

The gene calls are TRBV7-2 and TRBJ1-2, with 7 nucleotides matching TRBD1. CDR3 length equals 13 residues. Germline-derived CDR1 and CDR2 are SGHTA and FQGNSA. The ends lost 2 bases at V and 10 bases at J; junction bases unmatched: 7. The CDR3 DNA follows: TGTGCCAGCAGCTTAACGAGGGACAGTATCTACACCTTC. This encodes CASSLTRDSIYTF.

The rearrangement uses TRBV28 and TRBJ1-5; D is possibly TRBD1 (5 bases). Germline V gene data show CDR1 as MDHEN and CDR2 as SYDVKM. This CDR3 is built from 11 residues. The V end was cut by 6 bases, the J end by 12 bases, with 12 bases between. The CDR3 sequence: CASSLTVVQHF. In DNA form, the CDR3 reads TGTGCCAGCAGCCTGACAGTCGTCCAGCATTTT.

This clonotype was picked up many times. The junction departs from germline at one end; a sequencing error may be responsible. J is TRBJ2-2 and V is TRBV12-3 or TRBV12-4, with 7 bases that match TRBD2. The CDR3 is 14 amino acids. CDR3: CASSLADTTGELFF. CDR3 bases: TGTGCCAGCAGTCTAGCGGACACTACCGGGGAGCTGTTTTTT.